This T cell receptor (beta chain) is drawn from a study of CD8 T cells in ankylosing spondylitis (dated by TCRdb to the late 2010s). Regarding the research as a whole: T cell receptor beta repertoires were profiled in healthy donors and ankylosing spondylitis patients so that disease-linked TCR variants could be found. Peripheral blood samples were taken, and synovial fluid was additionally collected from ankylosing spondylitis patients. In total, the full study cohort was made up of over a hundred healthy donors and more than 20 ankylosing spondylitis patients.

As concerns this clonotype: Its specific antigen is unknown. Within one base of it there is no much larger clone, and no base qualities were kept.

General conclusions and limits of the study: Some motif variants had previously been reported in the synovial fluid and blood of reactive arthritis patients, which suggests shared mechanisms of disease initiation. Significant enrichment of the disease-linked clones was reported in matched synovial fluid samples from ankylosing spondylitis patients. The disease-linked clones showed a CD8+ phenotype and occurred at relatively low frequencies in peripheral blood. A TCR beta motif made up of fewer than 10 highly homologous amino acid variants appeared to be characteristic of blood from ankylosing spondylitis patients.

Germline trimming: 1 base from V, 0 bases from J; junction bases outside gene matches: 7. The CDR3 contains 17 residues, cysteine and phenylalanine counted. This entry keeps only the CDR3 DNA: 51 bases, framed from base 1. For CDR1 and CDR2, the germline V gene lists SGHAT and FQNNGV. This sample was sequenced with an Illumina HiSeq 2500. TCR beta libraries were prepared by quantitative 5'-RACE with molecular barcodes. The original methods were these. A new computational method, built on a probabilistic model of VDJ rearrangement, was used to identify disease-linked TCR variants. TCRdb ran its own pipeline on the public reads, namely fastp trimming at Q25 and MiXCR clone calling, and kept in-frame beta chains. Each record represents a unique CDR3 protein, reported with the most common genes and DNA among its rows. TCRdb's processing, not the study's, gives the V and J calls here. The sample table contains approximately 260,000 distinct CDR3 sequences; only one count was recorded for over 15% of them. Around a third of the sample is in the top ten clones.

The sequence came from a male donor with ankylosing spondylitis or in good health (not recorded which). Recombination connected TRBV11-2 to TRBJ2-5, with 8 middle bases fitting TRBD1. Sequenced: blood, either unsorted or a sorted T cell fraction (not recorded which). The encoded CDR3 is CASSLGPGQEYQETQYF. The nucleotide sequence reads TGTGCCAGCAGCTTAGGCCCGGGACAGGAGTACCAAGAGACCCAGTACTTC.